This TCR beta chain was profiled in a study of blood T cell repertoires in COVID-19. In the study overall: The cDNA or gDNA used as material had been derived from T cells, B-cell-depleted T cells, or PBMCs.

Per the original data handling: Reference gene primer amplification in the assay estimated nucleated cell counts. Repertoires were generated with immunoSEQ multiplex PCR, while TCRdb's copy carries only in-frame clones and drops some. V, J and clone size derive from that table, while D and trimming were established from the DNA sequence. The data hold about 130,000 clones, with over 60% observed a single time. The V and J ends lost 2 bases and 0 bases respectively, with 8 bases between them. The CDR3 sequence is 15 residues long. The sequencing sample was made of peripheral blood. The gene calls are TRBV23-1 and TRBJ1-5, with D maybe TRBD1 (5 bases). TRBV23-1 counts as an open reading frame of uncertain function. This sequence originates from a woman in her seventies with acute or convalescent COVID-19. CDR3 amino acids: CASSQAGLSNQPQHF. The CDR3 coding sequence is TGCGCCAGCAGTCAAGCGGGACTTAGCAATCAGCCCCAGCATTTT.